These 3 T cell receptor beta chains share one sample of origin, sequenced in a study of molecular identifiers for immune sequencing clone quantification. TCRdb recomputed calls from the PCR reads with MiXCR, one row per CDR3 protein. This repertoire shows fewer than 70,000 distinct CDR3 sequences, roughly 18% found once; its top ten account for approximately 1.5%. Source material: naive CD8+ T cells from blood, with Jurkat cell RNA spiked in. Subset given: FACS-sorted CD8+CD4-CCR7+CD45RA+ naive T cells. The receptor source for this set is a human donor in good health. Some libraries in this study had Jurkat cell RNA spiked in.

This clonotype was detected many times. The chain combines TRBV27 with TRBJ1-1; TRBD1 agrees at 8 bases. V was clipped by 7 bases and J by 7 bases; unmatched bases: 8. The CDR3 covers 13 residues. The germline gives CDR1 MNHEY, CDR2 SMNVEV (reference sequence). This chain's CDR3 is CASTPSGTGEAFF. CDR3 sequence (DNA): TGTGCCAGCACCCCTTCCGGGACAGGTGAAGCTTTCTTT.

For this clonotype: A single base separates this from a much larger clone, so it may be a read error. The CDR3 sequence: CASAKPGQPQHF. As DNA, the CDR3 is TGTGCTAGTGCTAAACCCGGGCAGCCCCAGCATTTT. The chain is built from TRBV12-5 and TRBJ1-5; D is uncertain. Germline CDR1 and CDR2: LGHNT and FRNRAP. The CDR3 extends over 12 amino acids. The germline V and J ends were trimmed by 7 bases and 7 bases, with 11 bases remaining between them.

A few counts support this clonotype. The chain has TRBV5-6 and TRBJ2-7; the D gene is possibly TRBD1 (6 bases). CDR1 and CDR2 from the germline V gene are SGHDT and YYEEEE. V was pared by 0 bases and J by 0 bases, with 13 bases between. This CDR3 region has 16 residues. In DNA form, the CDR3 reads TGTGCCAGCAGCTTGGTACAGGGTCCCCTCTCCTACGAGCAGTACTTC. Amino acids: CASSLVQGPLSYEQYF. Supplemented by reference TRBV5-6 and TRBJ2-7, the full variable domain reads DAGVTQSPTHLIKTRGQQVTLRCSPKSGHDTVSWYQQALGQGPQFIFQYYEEEERQRGNFPDRFSGHQFPNYSSELNVNALLLGDSALYLCASSLVQGPLSYEQYFGPGTRLTVT.